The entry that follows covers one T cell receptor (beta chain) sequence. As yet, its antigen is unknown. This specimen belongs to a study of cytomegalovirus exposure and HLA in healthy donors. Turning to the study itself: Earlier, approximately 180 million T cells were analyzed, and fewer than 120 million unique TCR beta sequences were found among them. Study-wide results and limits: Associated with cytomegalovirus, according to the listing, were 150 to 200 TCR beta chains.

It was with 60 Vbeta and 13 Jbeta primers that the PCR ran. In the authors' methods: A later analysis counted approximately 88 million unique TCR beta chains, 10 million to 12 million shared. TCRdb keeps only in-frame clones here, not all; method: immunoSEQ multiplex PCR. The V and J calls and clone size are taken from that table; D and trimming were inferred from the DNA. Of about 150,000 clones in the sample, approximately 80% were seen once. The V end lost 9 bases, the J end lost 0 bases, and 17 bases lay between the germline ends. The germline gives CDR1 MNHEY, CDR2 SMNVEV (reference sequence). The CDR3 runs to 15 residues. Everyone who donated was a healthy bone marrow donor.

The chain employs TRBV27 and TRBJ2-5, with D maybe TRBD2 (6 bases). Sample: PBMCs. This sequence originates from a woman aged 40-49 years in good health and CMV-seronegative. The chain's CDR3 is CASSRLARNQETQYF. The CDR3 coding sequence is TGTGCCAGTTCGCGGCTAGCGAGGAACCAAGAGACCCAGTACTTC.